The rows below give T cell receptor beta chains drawn from one sample of a study of chemoradiotherapy in HPV16-positive cancers. Profiling relied on immunoSEQ multiplex PCR, and the TCRdb table lists in-frame clones only, not all of them. This table holds 3,900 or so clones, more than 85% found once. The sample consisted of tumor tissue, taken from a patient who underwent chemoradiotherapy. These receptors came from a human donor with HPV-associated anogenital cancer. CDR3s include the opening cysteine and the closing phenylalanine or tryptophan. D genes are given only for firm matches. Size tells how often a clone was seen (once, few, many) or the class of an expanded clone, and some rows leave it out.

V gene	clone size	J gene	D gene	CDR3 protein	CDR3 DNA
TRBV6-1	-	TRBJ2-7	-	CASSLSGARYEQYF	TGTGCCAGCAGTCTTAGCGGAGCCCGCTACGAGCAGTACTTC
TRBV30	-	TRBJ1-5	-	CAWSVPGEGNQPQHF	TGTGCCTGGAGTGTACCGGGGGAAGGCAATCAGCCCCAGCATTTT
TRBV18	-	TRBJ2-5	-	CASSPPVGKETQYF	TGTGCCAGCTCACCACCGGTCGGGAAAGAGACCCAGTACTTC
TRBV19	-	TRBJ2-2	-	CASSISGAGTGELFF	TGTGCCAGTAGTATATCGGGGGCGGGCACCGGGGAGCTGTTTTTT
TRBV4-1	-	TRBJ1-5	TRBD1	CASSQDLGQVNQPQHF	TGCGCCAGCAGCCAAGATCTGGGACAGGTAAATCAGCCCCAGCATTTT
TRBV4-2	few	TRBJ2-7	TRBD2	CASRQWESSGSYEQYF	TGTGCCAGCAGGCAATGGGAGTCTAGCGGGAGCTACGAGCAGTACTTC
TRBV5-1	-	TRBJ1-1	-	CASSPRGDDTEAFF	TGCGCCAGCAGCCCTAGAGGGGATGACACTGAAGCTTTCTTT
TRBV9	-	TRBJ1-6	-	CASSAQGFNSPLHF	TGTGCCAGCAGCGCTCAGGGGTTTAATTCACCCCTCCACTTT
TRBV6-4	-	TRBJ2-3	TRBD1	CASSDSSAGGGQGTQYF	TGTGCCAGCAGTGACTCGAGTGCAGGGGGCGGTCAGGGTACGCAGTATTTT
TRBV27	-	TRBJ1-2	-	CASSLSRGAVNGYTF	TGTGCCAGCAGTTTATCGAGGGGGGCGGTCAATGGCTACACCTTC
TRBV18	-	TRBJ2-1	-	CASSPDSFSYNEQFF	TGTGCCAGCTCACCAGACAGCTTTTCCTACAATGAGCAGTTCTTC
TRBV7-2	-	TRBJ2-7	-	CASSPRAARATYEQYF	TGTGCCAGCAGCCCCCGGGCGGCGAGGGCCACCTACGAGCAGTACTTC
TRBV5-1	-	TRBJ2-5	TRBD2	CASSFQDSGGRETQYF	TGCGCCAGCAGCTTCCAGGATAGCGGGGGGCGAGAGACCCAGTACTTC
TRBV11-1	-	TRBJ1-3	-	CASSLWTGERGNTIYF	TGTGCCAGCAGCCTCTGGACGGGTGAGAGAGGAAACACCATATATTTT
TRBV5-1	-	TRBJ2-3	TRBD2	CASSPALGLAGTSTDTQYF	TGCGCCAGCAGCCCTGCCCTCGGACTAGCGGGGACTAGCACAGATACGCAGTATTTT
TRBV27	-	TRBJ2-3	-	CASSLSRANTDTQYF	TGTGCCAGCAGTTTATCCAGGGCTAACACAGATACGCAGTATTTT
TRBV6-6	-	TRBJ2-3	-	CASSYERASTDTQYF	TGTGCCAGCAGTTATGAGCGGGCTAGCACAGATACGCAGTATTTT